Listed below are T cell receptor beta chains from one sample, sequenced in a study of radiotherapy plus CTLA-4 blockade in lung cancer. Using immunoSEQ multiplex PCR, the repertoire was profiled, and TCRdb retains in-frame clones only, with some absent. Seen here are approximately 40,000 clones, approximately 86% observed once, and the top ten hold less than 25%. This specimen consisted of peripheral blood, obtained from a patient treated with radiotherapy plus ipilimumab. The origin of the receptors is a human donor with non-small cell lung cancer whose response to radiotherapy plus ipilimumab could not be evaluated. Both conserved end residues are part of each CDR3. A D gene is named only where the DNA matches it firmly. Clone sizes are given selectively: once, few, many, or a class where the clone is expanded.

>TRBD2|TRBJ2-2|TRBV10-3|.
CAIKMTSGRETGELFF
TGTGCCATCAAAATGACTAGCGGGAGGGAAACCGGGGAGCTGTTTTTT
>TRBD1|TRBJ1-6|TRBV5-1|.
CASSSKAGQFNYNSPLHF
TGCGCCAGCAGCTCGAAGGCGGGACAGTTCAACTATAATTCACCCCTCCACTTT
>TRBD1|TRBJ2-5|TRBV19|.
CATTGAETQYF
TGTGCCACCACAGGGGCAGAGACCCAGTACTTC
>.|TRBJ1-5|TRBV28|.
CASSLLVGGLQPQHF
TGTGCCAGCAGTTTATTGGTGGGGGGACTGCAGCCCCAGCATTTT
>.|TRBJ2-1|TRBV20-1|.
CSAIGRNEQFF
TGCAGTGCTATCGGGAGAAATGAGCAGTTCTTC
>TRBD2|TRBJ2-1|TRBV19|few
CASSASGESYNEQFF
TGTGCCAGTAGTGCTAGCGGGGAGTCCTACAATGAGCAGTTCTTC
>.|TRBJ1-1|TRBV19|.
CASTRGGTEAFF
TGTGCCAGCACTCGAGGTGGGACTGAAGCTTTCTTT
>TRBD1|TRBJ1-1|TRBV5-1|.
CASSLTGETEAFF
TGCGCCAGCAGCTTAACAGGGGAAACTGAAGCTTTCTTT
>.|TRBJ1-2|TRBV28|.
CASSLTGEYGYTF
TGTGCCAGCAGTTTGACAGGCGAATATGGCTACACCTTC
>TRBD1|TRBJ2-3|TRBV7-3|few
CASSRTGVVTDTQYF
TGTGCCAGCAGCCGGACAGGGGTTGTCACAGATACGCAGTATTTT
>.|TRBJ1-1|TRBV7-3|.
CASSYAQNTEAFF
TGTGCCAGCAGCTACGCACAAAACACTGAAGCTTTCTTT
>.|TRBJ2-7|TRBV13|.
CASSDYSSYEQYF
TGTGCCAGCAGCGACTATAGCTCCTACGAGCAGTACTTC
>TRBD2|TRBJ2-1|TRBV13|few
CASSTTSGVSSYNEQFF
TGTGCCAGCAGCACGACTAGCGGGGTGAGCTCCTACAATGAGCAGTTCTTC
>TRBD2|TRBJ2-2|TRBV2|.
CASSKGGGPPGSTGELFF
TGTGCCAGCAGTAAGGGCGGGGGACCTCCCGGGAGCACCGGGGAGCTGTTTTTT
>.|TRBJ1-1|TRBV6-5|few
CASSYEMARGTEAFF
TGTGCCAGCAGTTACGAGATGGCCAGGGGAACTGAAGCTTTCTTT